Sequencing of this T cell receptor beta chain was carried out in a study of T cell changes during pregnancy in multiple sclerosis. Assay used: immunoSEQ multiplex PCR; TCRdb lists only in-frame clones, some missing. The sample gives roughly 50,000 clones, 91% of which show up once; approximately 1.1% is in the top ten. With 6 bases clipped from V and 2 bases from J, the junction kept 6 bases outside the gene matches. This CDR3 spans 16 amino acids. From germline, CDR1 is SEHNR and CDR2 FQNEAQ (reference sequence). The input for sequencing was peripheral blood, taken after pregnancy. The chain couples TRBV7-9 to TRBJ2-1; 11 nucleotides line up with TRBD2. The clonotype was recovered from a female donor in good health, enrolled as a control in a pregnancy study. The CDR3 reads CASSSTSGSTYNEQFF. The CDR3 DNA reads as TGTGCCAGCAGTTCCACTAGCGGGAGCACCTACAATGAGCAGTTCTTC.